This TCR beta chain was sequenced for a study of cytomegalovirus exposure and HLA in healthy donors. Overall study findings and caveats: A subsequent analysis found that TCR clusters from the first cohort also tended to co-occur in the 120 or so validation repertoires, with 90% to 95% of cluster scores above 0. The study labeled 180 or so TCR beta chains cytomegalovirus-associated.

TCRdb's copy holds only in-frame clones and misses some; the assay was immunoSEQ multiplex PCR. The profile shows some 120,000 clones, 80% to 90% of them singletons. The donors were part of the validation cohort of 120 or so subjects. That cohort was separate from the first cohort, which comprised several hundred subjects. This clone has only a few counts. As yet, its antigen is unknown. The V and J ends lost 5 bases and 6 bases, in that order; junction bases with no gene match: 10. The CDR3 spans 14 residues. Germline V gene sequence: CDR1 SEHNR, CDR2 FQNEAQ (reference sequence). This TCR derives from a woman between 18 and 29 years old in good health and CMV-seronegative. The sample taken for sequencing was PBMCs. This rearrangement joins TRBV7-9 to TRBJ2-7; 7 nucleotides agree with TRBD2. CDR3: CASSISAGRGEQYV. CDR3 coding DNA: TGTGCCAGCAGCATATCGGCGGGGAGGGGCGAGCAGTACGTC.